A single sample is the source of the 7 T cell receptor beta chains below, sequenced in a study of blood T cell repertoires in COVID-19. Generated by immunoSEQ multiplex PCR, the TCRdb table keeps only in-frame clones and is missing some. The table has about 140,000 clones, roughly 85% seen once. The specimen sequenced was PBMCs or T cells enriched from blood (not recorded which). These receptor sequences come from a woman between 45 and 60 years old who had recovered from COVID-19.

The CDR3 loop is CASSLASGKNQPQHF. Written as DNA, the CDR3 is TGTGCCAGCAGCTTAGCGTCAGGGAAAAATCAGCCCCAGCATTTT. This chain connects TRBV7-8 to TRBJ1-5; D possibly corresponds to TRBD1 (5 bases). Trimming left V 0 bases short and J 4 bases short, with 10 bases between. The CDR3 loop spans 15 amino acids. Germline V gene sequence: CDR1 SGHVS, CDR2 FQNEAQ. Full variable domain (rest looked up from reference TRBV7-8 and TRBJ1-5): GAGVSQSPRYKVAKRGQDVALRCDPISGHVSLFWYQQALGQGPEFLTYFQNEAQLDKSGLPSDRFFAERPEGSVSTLKIQRTQQEDSAVYLCASSLASGKNQPQHFGDGTRLSIL.

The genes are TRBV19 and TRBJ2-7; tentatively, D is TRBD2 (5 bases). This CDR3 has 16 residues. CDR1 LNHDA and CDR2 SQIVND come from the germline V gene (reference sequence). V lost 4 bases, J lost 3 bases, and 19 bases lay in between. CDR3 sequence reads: CASSTNAQAEVYEQYF. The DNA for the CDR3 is TGTGCCAGTAGTACCAACGCGCAGGCGGAGGTCTACGAGCAGTACTTC. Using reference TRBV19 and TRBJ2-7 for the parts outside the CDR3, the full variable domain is DGGITQSPKYLFRKEGQNVTLSCEQNLNHDAMYWYRQDPGQGLRLIYYSQIVNDFQKGDIAEGYSVSREKKESFPLTVTSAQKNPTAFYLCASSTNAQAEVYEQYFGPGTRLTVT.

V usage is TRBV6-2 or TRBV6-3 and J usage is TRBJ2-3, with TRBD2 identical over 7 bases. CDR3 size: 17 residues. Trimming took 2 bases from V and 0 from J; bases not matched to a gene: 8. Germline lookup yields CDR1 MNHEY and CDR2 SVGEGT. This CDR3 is CASSYPFLSGSTDTQYF. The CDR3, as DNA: TGTGCCAGCAGTTACCCCTTCCTTAGCGGGAGCACAGATACGCAGTATTTT.

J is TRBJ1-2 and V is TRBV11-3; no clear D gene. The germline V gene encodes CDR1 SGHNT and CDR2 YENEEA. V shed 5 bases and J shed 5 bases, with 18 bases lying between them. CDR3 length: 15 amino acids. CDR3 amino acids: CASSPNPGSSYGYTF. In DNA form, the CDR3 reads TGTGCCAGCAGCCCGAACCCGGGGTCGTCATATGGCTACACCTTC.

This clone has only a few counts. The CDR3 sequence: CASSDQALGTGHREQYF. The DNA of the CDR3 is TGTGCCAGCAGTGACCAAGCCCTCGGGACAGGGCATAGGGAGCAGTACTTC. The rearrangement joins TRBV2 to TRBJ2-7; TRBD1 matches at 9 bases. The trim removed 3 bases at V and 7 bases at J, leaving 16 bases unmatched. In germline, CDR1 is SNHLY, CDR2 FYNNEI. CDR3 size: 17 residues.

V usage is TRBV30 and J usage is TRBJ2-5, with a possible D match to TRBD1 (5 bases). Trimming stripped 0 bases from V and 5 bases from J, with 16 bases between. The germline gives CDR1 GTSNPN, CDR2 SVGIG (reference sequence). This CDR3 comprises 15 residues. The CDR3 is CAWSVRGPQGETQYF. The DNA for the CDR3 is TGTGCCTGGAGTGTAAGGGGCCCGCAAGGGGAGACCCAGTACTTC. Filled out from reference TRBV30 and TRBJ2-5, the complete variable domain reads SQTIHQWPATLVQPVGSPLSLECTVEGTSNPNLYWYRQAAGRGLQLLFYSVGIGQISSEVPQNLSASRPQDRQFILSSKKLLLSDSGFYLCAWSVRGPQGETQYFGPGTRLLVL.

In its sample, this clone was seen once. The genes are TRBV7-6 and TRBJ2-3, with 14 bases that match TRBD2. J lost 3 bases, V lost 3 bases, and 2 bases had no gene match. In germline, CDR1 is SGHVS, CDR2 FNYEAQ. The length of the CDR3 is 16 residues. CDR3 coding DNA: TGTGCCAGCAGCTTGACTAGCGGGAGGGCTACAGATACGCAGTATTTT. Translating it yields CASSLTSGRATDTQYF. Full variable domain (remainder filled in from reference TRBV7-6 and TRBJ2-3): GAGVSQSPRYKVTKRGQDVALRCDPISGHVSLYWYRQALGQGPEFLTYFNYEAQQDKSGLPNDRFSAERPEGSISTLTIQRTEQRDSAMYRCASSLTSGRATDTQYFGPGTRLTVL.